This T cell receptor (beta chain) was captured in a study of blood T cell repertoires in COVID-19. The overall study: COVID-19 samples collected from the United States, Italy and Spain covered acute and convalescent phases. The analysed material was cDNA or gDNA that came from T cells, B-cell-depleted T cells, or PBMCs.

V lost 2 bases and J lost 4; bases outside the gene matches: 5. The CDR3 extends over 15 amino acids. The germline gives CDR1 LGHDT, CDR2 YNNKEL (reference sequence). This clone was seen once. Authors' methods: Nucleated cell counts were estimated from reference gene primer amplification. Here immunoSEQ multiplex PCR was the method, and the copy in TCRdb shows in-frame clones only, minus some. For V, J and clone size, that table is used; D and trimming come from the DNA. The sample lists 200,000 to 250,000 clones; around 85% were seen once. This chain joins TRBV3-1 (or the pseudogene TRBV3-2) and TRBJ2-3; 8 bases align to TRBD2. The sequence derives from a woman aged 30 to 39 who had recovered from COVID-19. The sequencing input was peripheral blood. CDR3 nucleotides: TGTGCCAGCAGCCAAACCGGGGGGGCCTCAGATACGCAGTATTTT. This sequence encodes CASSQTGGASDTQYF.